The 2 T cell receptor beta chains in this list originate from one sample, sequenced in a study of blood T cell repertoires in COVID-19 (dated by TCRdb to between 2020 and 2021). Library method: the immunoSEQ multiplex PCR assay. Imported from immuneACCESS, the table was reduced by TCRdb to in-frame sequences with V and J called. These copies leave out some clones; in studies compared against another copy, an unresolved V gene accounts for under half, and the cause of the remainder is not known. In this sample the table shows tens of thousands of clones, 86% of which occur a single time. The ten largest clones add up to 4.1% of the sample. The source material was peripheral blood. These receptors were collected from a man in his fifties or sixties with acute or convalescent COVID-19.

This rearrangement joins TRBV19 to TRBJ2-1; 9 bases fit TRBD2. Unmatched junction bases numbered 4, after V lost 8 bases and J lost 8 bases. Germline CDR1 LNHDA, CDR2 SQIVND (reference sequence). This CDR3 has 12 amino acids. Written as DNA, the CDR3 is TGTGCCAGTCTAGCGGGGTGGGATGAGCAGTTCTTC. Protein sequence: CASLAGWDEQFF.

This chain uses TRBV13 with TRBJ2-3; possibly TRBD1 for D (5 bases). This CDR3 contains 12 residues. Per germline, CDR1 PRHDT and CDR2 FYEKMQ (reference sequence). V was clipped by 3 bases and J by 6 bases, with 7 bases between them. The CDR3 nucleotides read TGTGCCAGCAGCTTGAAGGGGGATACGCAGTATTTT. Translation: CASSLKGDTQYF. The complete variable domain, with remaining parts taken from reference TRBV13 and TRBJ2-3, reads AAGVIQSPRHLIKEKRETATLKCYPIPRHDTVYWYQQGPGQDPQFLISFYEKMQSDKGSIPDRFSAQQFSDYHSELNMSSLELGDSALYFCASSLKGDTQYFGPGTRLTVL.